These 3 T cell receptor beta chains were all obtained from the same sample, sequenced in a study of T cell repertoires in cytomegalovirus infection. These receptors are not linked to any known antigen. Each CDR3 protein gets one entry after TCRdb re-called the reads with MiXCR. The top ten clones hold around 11% of a sample with 650,000 to 900,000 distinct CDR3 sequences, approximately 32% of them seen once. Sequences were derived from cultured CD8+ T cells from PBMCs, sampled from culture after CMV antigen stimulation. The receptors were gathered from a human donor in good health (CMV status not recorded). Some clones in this sample may be carry-over from other donors' samples.

V usage is TRBV4-2 and J usage is TRBJ2-3; no reliable D call. CDR3 length: 15 amino acids. V was trimmed by 6 bases and J by 0 bases, leaving 13 bases between them. Per germline, CDR1 LGHNA and CDR2 YNFKEQ. The CDR3 region is CASSQVEFSTDTQYF. The CDR3 DNA reads TGTGCCAGCAGTCAGGTAGAATTTAGCACAGATACGCAGTATTTT.

On this clonotype: Mismatch with germline at one junction end may stem from a read error. The chain recombines TRBV7-7 with TRBJ2-3; TRBD2 agrees at 7 bases. The germline V gene has CDR1 SSHAT and CDR2 FNYEAQ (reference sequence). The CDR3 runs to 17 residues. CDR3 region: CASSFSLGLGGTDTQYF. The CDR3 nucleotides read TGTGCTAGCAGCTTTTCTCTCGGACTAGGAGGGACAGATACGCAGTATTTT.

The CDR3 sequence is CASSQGQANYGYTF. The CDR3 DNA reads TGCGCCAGCAGCCAAGGACAGGCTAACTATGGCTACACCTTC. The genes are TRBV4-1 and TRBJ1-2; TRBD1 is a possible D gene (6 bases). Germline V lookup: CDR1 MGHRA, CDR2 YSYEKL. The CDR3 extends over 14 amino acids. The V end was cut by 1 base, the J end by 0 bases, with 6 bases between.